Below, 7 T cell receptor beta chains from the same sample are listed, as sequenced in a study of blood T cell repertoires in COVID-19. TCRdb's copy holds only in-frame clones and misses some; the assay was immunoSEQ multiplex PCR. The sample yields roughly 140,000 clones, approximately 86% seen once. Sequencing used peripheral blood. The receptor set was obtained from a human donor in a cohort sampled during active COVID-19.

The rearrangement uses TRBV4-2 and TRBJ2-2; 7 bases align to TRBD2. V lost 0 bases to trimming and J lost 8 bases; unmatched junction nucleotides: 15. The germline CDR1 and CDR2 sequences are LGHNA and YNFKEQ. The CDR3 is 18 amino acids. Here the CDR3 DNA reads TGTGCCAGCAGCCAAGATCTAGTGCGACTAGCTGGGGTTGGGGAGCTGTTTTTT. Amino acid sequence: CASSQDLVRLAGVGELFF.

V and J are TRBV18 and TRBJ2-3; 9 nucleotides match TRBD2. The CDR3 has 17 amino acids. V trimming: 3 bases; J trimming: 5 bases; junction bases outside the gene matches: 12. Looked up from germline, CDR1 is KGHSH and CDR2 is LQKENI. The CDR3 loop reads CASSPSALAGRGDTQYF. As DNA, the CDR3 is TGTGCCAGCTCACCGTCTGCCCTAGCGGGGCGGGGAGATACGCAGTATTTT.

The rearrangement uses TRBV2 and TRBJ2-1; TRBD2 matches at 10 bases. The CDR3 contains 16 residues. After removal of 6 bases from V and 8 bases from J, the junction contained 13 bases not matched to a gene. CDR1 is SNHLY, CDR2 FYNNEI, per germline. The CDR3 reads CASSPSGGAGTHEQFF. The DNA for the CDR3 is TGTGCCAGCAGCCCGAGCGGGGGGGCAGGGACCCATGAGCAGTTCTTC.

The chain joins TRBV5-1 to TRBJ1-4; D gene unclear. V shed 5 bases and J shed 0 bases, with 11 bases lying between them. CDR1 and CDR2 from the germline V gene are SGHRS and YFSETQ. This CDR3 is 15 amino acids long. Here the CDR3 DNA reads TGCGCCAGCAGAGAGGGTATTGCAACTAATGAAAAACTGTTTTTT. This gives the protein CASREGIATNEKLFF.

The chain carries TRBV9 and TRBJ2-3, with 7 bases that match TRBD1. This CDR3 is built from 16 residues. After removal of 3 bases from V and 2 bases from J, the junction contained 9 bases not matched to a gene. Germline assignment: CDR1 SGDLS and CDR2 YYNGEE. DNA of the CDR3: TGTGCCAGCAGCGCCTTACAGGGGATCACCACAGATACGCAGTATTTT. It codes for CASSALQGITTDTQYF.

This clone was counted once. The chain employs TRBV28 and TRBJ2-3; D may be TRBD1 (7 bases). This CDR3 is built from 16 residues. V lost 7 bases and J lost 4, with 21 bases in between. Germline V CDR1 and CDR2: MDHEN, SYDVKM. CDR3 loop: CASNPGGMGNSDTQYF. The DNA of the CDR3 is TGTGCCAGCAATCCAGGGGGGATGGGGAACTCAGATACGCAGTATTTT.

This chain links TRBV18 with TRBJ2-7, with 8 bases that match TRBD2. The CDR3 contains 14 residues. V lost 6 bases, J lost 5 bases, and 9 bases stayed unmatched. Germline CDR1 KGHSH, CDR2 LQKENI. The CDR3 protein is CASSPPRGGNEQYF. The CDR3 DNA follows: TGTGCCAGCTCGCCTCCTCGGGGGGGGAACGAGCAGTACTTC.